These 20 T cell receptor beta chains share one sample of origin, sequenced in a study of blood T cell repertoires in COVID-19 (TCRdb year 2020). The library was obtained by the immunoSEQ multiplex PCR assay. TCRdb mirrors the immuneACCESS table, restricted to in-frame sequences. Some clones are absent from its copies; in checked studies, under half trace to an unresolved V gene, and the reason for the others is unknown. For this sample there are about 200,000 clones; more than 75% appear just once. 5.5% to 7% of the sample belongs to the ten largest clones. The specimen was peripheral blood. These receptors were collected from a man between 35 and 55 years old with active or convalescent COVID-19.

The rearrangement joins TRBV4-2 to TRBJ1-2; weak D call: TRBD1 (5 bases). V was shortened by 6 bases and J by 4 bases, with 18 bases between the two germline ends. This CDR3 spans 15 amino acids. Germline CDR1 LGHNA, CDR2 YNFKEQ. Here the CDR3 DNA reads TGTGCCAGCAGTGATCTTGGGGGGACCTTCTATGGCTACACCTTC. Protein sequence: CASSDLGGTFYGYTF.

The V and J genes are TRBV25-1 and TRBJ1-4; 7 bases fit TRBD1. The CDR3 has 15 residues. With 2 bases clipped from V and 4 bases from J, the junction kept 4 bases outside the gene matches. CDR1 MGHDK and CDR2 SYGVNS come from the germline V gene. The CDR3 region is CASSEIDRDNEKLFF. CDR3 nucleotide sequence: TGTGCCAGCAGTGAAATCGACAGGGATAATGAAAAACTGTTTTTT.

The V gene is TRBV18, the J gene TRBJ1-6; the D gene is possibly TRBD1 (6 bases). The CDR3 loop spans 14 amino acids. V was shortened by 5 bases and J by 9 bases, with 14 bases between the two germline ends. Germline CDR1 and CDR2: KGHSH and LQKENI. CDR3 region: CASSGPGVGSPLHF. For the CDR3, the DNA is TGTGCCAGCTCAGGCCCAGGGGTTGGTTCACCCCTCCACTTT.

The J gene is TRBJ1-1, the V gene TRBV6-4; D remains unclear. The CDR3 contains 13 residues. Germline loops: CDR1 MRHNA, CDR2 SNTAGT. The V and J ends lost 4 bases and 5 bases respectively, with 11 bases between them. The CDR3 is CASSVRRDTEAFF. CDR3 DNA sequence: TGTGCCAGCAGTGTCCGGAGGGATACTGAAGCTTTCTTT.

The rearrangement uses TRBV19 and TRBJ1-5; D is uncertain. CDR3 size: 13 residues. Germline CDR1 and CDR2: LNHDA and SQIVND (reference sequence). Trimming pared 5 bases from V and 5 bases from J, leaving 10 bases between. The CDR3 spells CASSDQRDQPQHF. In nucleotides, the CDR3 is TGTGCCAGTAGTGACCAGCGGGATCAGCCCCAGCATTTT. Supplemented by reference TRBV19 and TRBJ1-5, the full variable domain reads DGGITQSPKYLFRKEGQNVTLSCEQNLNHDAMYWYRQDPGQGLRLIYYSQIVNDFQKGDIAEGYSVSREKKESFPLTVTSAQKNPTAFYLCASSDQRDQPQHFGDGTRLSIL.

This chain links TRBV7-9 with TRBJ2-5; 8 bases line up with TRBD1. Germline-derived CDR1 and CDR2 are SEHNR and FQNEAQ (reference sequence). The CDR3 runs to 15 residues. Trimming at V came to 1 base and at J to 0 bases, leaving 1 base not matched to a gene. The CDR3 spells CASSLGTGNQETQYF. CDR3 nucleotide sequence: TGTGCCAGCAGCTTAGGGACAGGGAACCAAGAGACCCAGTACTTC.

This clone has more than one count but fewer than ten. The chain uses TRBV11-2 and TRBJ2-5; 9 bases fit TRBD1. V gave up 4 bases and J gave up 9 bases; unmatched junction bases: 6. This CDR3 is built from 13 residues. Germline assignment: CDR1 SGHAT and CDR2 FQNNGV. The DNA of the CDR3 is TGTGCCAGCAGCTCGCAACAGGGGGCCGCCCAGTACTTC. Protein: CASSSQQGAAQYF.

This clone was found once. This rearrangement joins TRBV11-3 to TRBJ2-7; perhaps TRBD1 as D (6 bases). The CDR3 sequence is 14 residues long. In germline, CDR1 is SGHNT, CDR2 YENEEA. Trimming removed 5 bases at V and 4 bases at J, with 15 bases between. CDR3 nucleotide sequence: TGTGCCAGCAGCCCCCGGACAGTTACATACGAGCAGTACTTC. It codes for CASSPRTVTYEQYF.

V usage is TRBV6-2 or TRBV6-3 and J usage is TRBJ2-2, with D uncertain. CDR1 is MNHEY and CDR2 is SVGEGT in the germline V gene. V gave up 2 bases and J gave up 0 bases, with 7 bases separating them. The length of the CDR3 is 15 residues. CDR3 bases: TGTGCCAGCAGTTACCAACGGGCGAACACCGGGGAGCTGTTTTTT. Its protein product is CASSYQRANTGELFF.

The gene calls are TRBV6-5 and TRBJ2-3; D ambiguous. Germline V lookup: CDR1 MNHEY, CDR2 SVGAGI. V was trimmed by 0 bases and J by 8 bases, leaving 12 bases between them. This CDR3 comprises 14 residues. Here the CDR3 DNA reads TGTGCCAGCAGTTACTCGACTTCCGTTGGTACGCAGTATTTT. Translation: CASSYSTSVGTQYF.

The chain combines TRBV2 with TRBJ1-2, with D possibly being TRBD1 (6 bases). Germline-derived CDR1 and CDR2 are SNHLY and FYNNEI. Trimming removed 3 bases from V and 8 bases from J, with 13 bases in between. This CDR3 is 13 amino acids long. The CDR3 reads CASSDFGGRGYTF. The CDR3 DNA reads TGTGCCAGCAGTGATTTCGGGGGGCGCGGCTACACCTTC.

The gene calls are TRBV4-1 and TRBJ1-2; 8 nucleotides line up with TRBD1. Unmatched junction bases numbered 8, after V lost 3 bases and J lost 5 bases. The CDR3 runs 15 residues. Germline assignment: CDR1 MGHRA and CDR2 YSYEKL. CDR3 DNA sequence: TGCGCCAGCAGCCAGCCGGGACAGGCGGTGTATGGCTACACCTTC. It translates to CASSQPGQAVYGYTF.

The chain carries TRBV2 and TRBJ2-7; D unclear. Germline-derived CDR1 and CDR2 are SNHLY and FYNNEI. V was shortened by 5 bases and J by 4 bases, with 6 bases between the two germline ends. The CDR3 runs 11 residues. The CDR3: CASSFLYEQYF. As DNA, the CDR3 is TGTGCCAGCAGTTTTCTATACGAGCAGTACTTC.

Details on this clone: Other DNA sequences in this sample translate to the same CDR3. This chain links TRBV5-4 with TRBJ1-4; D is unresolved. V was clipped by 4 bases and J by 8 bases, with 9 bases between them. This CDR3 comprises 12 residues. Germline assignment: CDR1 SGHNT and CDR2 YYREEE (reference sequence). Here the CDR3 DNA reads TGTGCCAGCAGCCGTACCGGGGAAAAACTGTTTTTT. Translating gives CASSRTGEKLFF.

The chain carries TRBV19 and TRBJ1-5, with 8 bases that match TRBD1. The germline CDR1 and CDR2 sequences are LNHDA and SQIVND (reference sequence). With V trimmed by 2 bases and J by 4 bases, 4 bases remained unmatched. This CDR3 spans 15 amino acids. The CDR3 spells CASSINGQGNQPQHF. The CDR3 nucleotides are TGTGCCAGTAGTATAAACGGACAGGGAAATCAGCCCCAGCATTTT.

The chain recombines TRBV3-1 (or the pseudogene TRBV3-2) with TRBJ2-1; D gene unclear. CDR1 is LGHDT and CDR2 is YNNKEL in the germline V gene (reference sequence). This CDR3 region has 14 residues. V was trimmed by 0 bases and J by 14 bases, leaving 17 bases between them. CDR3 residues: CASSQDLLVLFKFF. For the CDR3, the DNA is TGTGCCAGCAGCCAAGATCTCCTAGTGTTATTTAAGTTCTTC.

This sequence joins TRBV27 and TRBJ1-6; 8 bases agree with TRBD1. Germline V CDR1 and CDR2: MNHEY, SMNVEV (reference sequence). The CDR3 consists of 17 residues. Trimming took 1 base from V and 9 from J; bases not matched to a gene: 11. CDR3 loop: CASSLFSIGQGRSPLHF. CDR3 in DNA: TGTGCCAGCAGTTTATTCAGTATCGGACAGGGTCGTTCACCCCTCCACTTT.

Here the CDR3 reads CATSREALQGHGYTF. In DNA form, the CDR3 reads TGTGCCACCAGCAGAGAAGCATTACAGGGGCATGGCTACACCTTC. The chain carries TRBV15 and TRBJ1-2, with 7 bases fitting TRBD1. The CDR3 runs 15 residues. From germline, CDR1 is LNHNV and CDR2 YYDKDF (reference sequence). The V segment lost 0 bases and the J segment 6 bases; nucleotides outside the gene matches: 7.

V gene TRBV5-1 combines with J gene TRBJ2-5; D might be TRBD2 (7 bases). CDR3 length equals 17 residues. In germline, CDR1 is SGHRS, CDR2 YFSETQ. V lost 4 bases and J 5 bases, leaving 24 bases between the germline ends. The chain's CDR3 is CASSPLNGGVGGETQYF. The CDR3 nucleotides read TGCGCCAGCAGCCCCTTGAACGGGGGCGTCGGGGGGGAGACCCAGTACTTC.

The J gene is TRBJ1-5, the V gene TRBV27, with D perhaps TRBD1 (6 bases). Trimming took off 5 bases at V and 3 bases at J, with 11 bases between the two ends. The length of the CDR3 is 14 residues. CDR1 is MNHEY and CDR2 is SMNVEV in the germline V gene (reference sequence). The CDR3 region is CASSLRDNNQPQHF. The CDR3 DNA reads TGTGCCAGCAGTCTCCGGGACAACAATCAGCCCCAGCATTTT.